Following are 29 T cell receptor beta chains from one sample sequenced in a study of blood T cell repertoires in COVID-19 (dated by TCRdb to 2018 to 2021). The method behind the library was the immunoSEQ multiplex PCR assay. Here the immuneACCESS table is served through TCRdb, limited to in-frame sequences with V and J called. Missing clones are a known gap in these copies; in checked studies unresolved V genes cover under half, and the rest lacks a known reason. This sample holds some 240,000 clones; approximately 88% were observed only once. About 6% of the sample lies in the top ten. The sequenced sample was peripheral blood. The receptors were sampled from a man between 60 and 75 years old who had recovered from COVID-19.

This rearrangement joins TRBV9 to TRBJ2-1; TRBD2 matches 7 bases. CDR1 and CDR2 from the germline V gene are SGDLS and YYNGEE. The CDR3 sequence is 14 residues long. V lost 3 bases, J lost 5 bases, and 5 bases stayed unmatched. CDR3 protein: CASSAPGTNNEQFF. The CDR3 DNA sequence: TGTGCCAGCAGCGCCCCCGGGACTAACAATGAGCAGTTCTTC.

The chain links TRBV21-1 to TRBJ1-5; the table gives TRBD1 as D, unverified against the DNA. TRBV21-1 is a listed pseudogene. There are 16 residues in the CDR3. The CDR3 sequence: CASSNLGQGSNQPQHF. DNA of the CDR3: TGTGCCAGCAGCAACCTGGGACAGGGGAGCAATCAGCCCCAGCATTTT.

The CDR3 coding sequence is TGTGCCAGCTCGTACTTTTCGCTCGGGGGTAGCACTGAAGCTTTCTTT. Translation gives CASSYFSLGGSTEAFF. V and J are TRBV18 and TRBJ1-1, with D tentatively TRBD1 (5 bases). Germline CDR1 is KGHSH and CDR2 is LQKENI. CDR3 size: 16 residues. With 6 bases removed from V and 4 bases from J, the gap between germline ends came to 21 bases.

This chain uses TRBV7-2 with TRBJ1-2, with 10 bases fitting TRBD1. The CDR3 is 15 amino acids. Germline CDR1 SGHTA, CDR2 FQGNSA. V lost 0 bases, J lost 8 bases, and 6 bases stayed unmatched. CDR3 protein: CASSLASRTGGGYTF. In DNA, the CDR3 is TGTGCCAGCAGCTTAGCCTCCCGGACAGGGGGAGGCTACACCTTC.

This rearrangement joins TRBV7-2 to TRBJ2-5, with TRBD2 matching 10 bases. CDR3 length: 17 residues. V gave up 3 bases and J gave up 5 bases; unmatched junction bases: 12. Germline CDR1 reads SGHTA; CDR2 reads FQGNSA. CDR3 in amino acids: CASSLGLAGGGGETQYF. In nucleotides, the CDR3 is TGTGCCAGCAGCTTGGGATTAGCGGGAGGCGGAGGGGAGACCCAGTACTTC. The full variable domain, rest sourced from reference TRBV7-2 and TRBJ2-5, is GAGVSQSPSNKVTEKGKDVELRCDPISGHTALYWYRQSLGQGLEFLIYFQGNSAPDKSGLPSDRFSAERTGGSVSTLTIQRTQQEDSAVYLCASSLGLAGGGGETQYFGPGTRLLVL.

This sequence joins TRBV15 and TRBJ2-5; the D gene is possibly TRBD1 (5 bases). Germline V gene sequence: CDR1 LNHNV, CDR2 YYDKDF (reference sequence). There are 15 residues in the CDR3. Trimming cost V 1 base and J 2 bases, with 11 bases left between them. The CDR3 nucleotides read TGTGCCACCAGCAGAGGGGCTGGGGCGCAAGAGACCCAGTACTTC. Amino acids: CATSRGAGAQETQYF.

The CDR3 here is CASIDDRVGGEAFF. The CDR3, as DNA: TGTGCCAGCATAGACGACAGGGTTGGAGGTGAAGCTTTCTTT. The J gene is TRBJ1-1, the V gene TRBV2; 7 nucleotides match TRBD1. The germline V gene has CDR1 SNHLY and CDR2 FYNNEI. V was clipped by 7 bases and J by 7 bases; unmatched bases: 12. The CDR3 extends over 14 amino acids.

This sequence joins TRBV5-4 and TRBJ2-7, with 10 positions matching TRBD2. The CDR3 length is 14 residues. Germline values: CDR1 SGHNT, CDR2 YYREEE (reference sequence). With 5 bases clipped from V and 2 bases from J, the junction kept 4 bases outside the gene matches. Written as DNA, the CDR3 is TGTGCCAGCAGACAAGCGGGAGGGCCCTACGAGCAGTACTTC. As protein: CASRQAGGPYEQYF.

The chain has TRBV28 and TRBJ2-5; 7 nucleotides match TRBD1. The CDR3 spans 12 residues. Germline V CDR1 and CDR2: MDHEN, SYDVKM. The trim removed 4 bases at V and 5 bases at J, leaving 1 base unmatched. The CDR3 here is CASSSQGETQYF. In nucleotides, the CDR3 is TGTGCCAGCAGTTCACAGGGGGAGACCCAGTACTTC.

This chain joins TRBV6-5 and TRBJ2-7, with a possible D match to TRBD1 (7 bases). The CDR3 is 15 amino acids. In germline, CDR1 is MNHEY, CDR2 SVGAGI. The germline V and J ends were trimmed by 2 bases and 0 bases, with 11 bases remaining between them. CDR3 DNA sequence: TGTGCCAGCAGTTACGGAGGGGGCAACTCCTACGAGCAGTACTTC. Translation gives CASSYGGGNSYEQYF.

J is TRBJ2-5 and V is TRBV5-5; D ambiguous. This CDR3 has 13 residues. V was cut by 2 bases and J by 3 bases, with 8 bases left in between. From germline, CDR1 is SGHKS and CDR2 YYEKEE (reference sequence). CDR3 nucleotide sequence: TGTGCCAGCAGCTTTCTCGGAGAAGAGACCCAGTACTTC. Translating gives CASSFLGEETQYF. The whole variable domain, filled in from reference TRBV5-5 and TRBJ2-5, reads DAGVTQSPTHLIKTRGQQVTLRCSPISGHKSVSWYQQVLGQGPQFIFQYYEKEERGRGNFPDRFSARQFPNYSSELNVNALLLGDSALYLCASSFLGEETQYFGPGTRLLVL.

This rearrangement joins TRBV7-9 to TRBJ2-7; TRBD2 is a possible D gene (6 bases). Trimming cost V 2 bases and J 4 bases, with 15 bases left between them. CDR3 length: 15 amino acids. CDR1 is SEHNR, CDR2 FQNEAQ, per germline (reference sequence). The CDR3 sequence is CASSLFGGKGYEQYF. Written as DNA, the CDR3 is TGTGCCAGCAGCTTATTCGGCGGGAAAGGATACGAGCAGTACTTC.

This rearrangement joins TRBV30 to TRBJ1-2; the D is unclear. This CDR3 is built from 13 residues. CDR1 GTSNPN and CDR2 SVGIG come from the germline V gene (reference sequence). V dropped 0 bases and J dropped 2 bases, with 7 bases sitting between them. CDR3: CAWSVAVNYGYTF. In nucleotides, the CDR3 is TGTGCCTGGAGTGTAGCCGTAAACTATGGCTACACCTTC.

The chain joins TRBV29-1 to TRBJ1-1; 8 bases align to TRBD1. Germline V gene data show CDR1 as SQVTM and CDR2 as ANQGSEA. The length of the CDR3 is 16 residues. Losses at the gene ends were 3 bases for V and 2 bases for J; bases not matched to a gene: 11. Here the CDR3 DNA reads TGCAGCGTTGAGACGGGCGGACAGGGAACCAACACTGAAGCTTTCTTT. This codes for CSVETGGQGTNTEAFF.

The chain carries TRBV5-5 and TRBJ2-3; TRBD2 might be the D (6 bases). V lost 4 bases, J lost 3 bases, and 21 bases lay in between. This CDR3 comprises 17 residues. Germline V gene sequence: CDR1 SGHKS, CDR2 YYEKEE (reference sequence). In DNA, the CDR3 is TGTGCCAGCAGCGCCTCACCTAGCGTTAGGACGACAGATACGCAGTATTTT. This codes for CASSASPSVRTTDTQYF.

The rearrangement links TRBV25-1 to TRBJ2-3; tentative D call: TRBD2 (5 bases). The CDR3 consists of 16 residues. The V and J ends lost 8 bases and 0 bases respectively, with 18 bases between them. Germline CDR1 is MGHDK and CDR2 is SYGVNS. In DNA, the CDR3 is TGTGCCAGCGATCCCCCGGCGGGCGGCAGCACAGATACGCAGTATTTT. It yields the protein CASDPPAGGSTDTQYF.

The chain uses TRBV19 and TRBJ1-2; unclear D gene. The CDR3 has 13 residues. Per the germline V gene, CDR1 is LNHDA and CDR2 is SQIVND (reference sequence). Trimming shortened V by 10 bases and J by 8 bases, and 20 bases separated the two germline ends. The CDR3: CATEPGRAEGYTF. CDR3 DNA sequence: TGTGCCACCGAACCCGGGAGGGCTGAAGGCTACACCTTC. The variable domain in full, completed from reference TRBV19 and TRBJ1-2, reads DGGITQSPKYLFRKEGQNVTLSCEQNLNHDAMYWYRQDPGQGLRLIYYSQIVNDFQKGDIAEGYSVSREKKESFPLTVTSAQKNPTAFYLCATEPGRAEGYTFGSGTRLTVV.

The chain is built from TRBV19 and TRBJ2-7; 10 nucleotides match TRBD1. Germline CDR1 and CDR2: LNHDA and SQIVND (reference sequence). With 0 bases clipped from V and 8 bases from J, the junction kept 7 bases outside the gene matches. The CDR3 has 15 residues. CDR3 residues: CASSIETGGGGKQYF. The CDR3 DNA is TGTGCCAGTAGTATAGAGACAGGGGGCGGTGGTAAGCAGTACTTC.

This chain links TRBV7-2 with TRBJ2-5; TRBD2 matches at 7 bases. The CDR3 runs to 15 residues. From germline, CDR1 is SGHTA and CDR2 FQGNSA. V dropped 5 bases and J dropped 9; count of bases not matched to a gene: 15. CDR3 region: CASSRTGTTTRAQYF. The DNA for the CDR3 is TGTGCCAGCAGCCGCACCGGGACTACCACCAGGGCCCAGTACTTC. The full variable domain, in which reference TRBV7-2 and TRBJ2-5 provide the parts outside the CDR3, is GAGVSQSPSNKVTEKGKDVELRCDPISGHTALYWYRQSLGQGLEFLIYFQGNSAPDKSGLPSDRFSAERTGGSVSTLTIQRTQQEDSAVYLCASSRTGTTTRAQYFGPGTRLLVL.

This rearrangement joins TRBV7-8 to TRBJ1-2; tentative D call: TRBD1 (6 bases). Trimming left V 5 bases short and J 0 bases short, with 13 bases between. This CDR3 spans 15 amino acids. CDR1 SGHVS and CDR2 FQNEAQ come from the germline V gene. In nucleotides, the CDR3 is TGTGCCAGCAGCCAAACGCAGGGGACTAACTATGGCTACACCTTC. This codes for CASSQTQGTNYGYTF.

Here the CDR3 DNA reads TGTGCCAGCTCACCGTATGGAGACACTGAAGCTTTCTTT. This encodes CASSPYGDTEAFF. V and J are TRBV18 and TRBJ1-1; unclear D gene. The CDR3 length is 13 residues. Germline values: CDR1 KGHSH, CDR2 LQKENI. V was pared by 3 bases and J by 3 bases, with 8 bases between.

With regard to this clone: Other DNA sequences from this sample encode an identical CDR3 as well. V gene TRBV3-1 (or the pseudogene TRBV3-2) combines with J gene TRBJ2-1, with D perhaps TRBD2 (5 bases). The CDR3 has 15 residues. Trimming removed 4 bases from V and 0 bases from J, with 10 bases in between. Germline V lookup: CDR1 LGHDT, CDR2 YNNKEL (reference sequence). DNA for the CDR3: TGTGCCAGCAGCCCCTCGGGGAGCTCCTACAATGAGCAGTTCTTC. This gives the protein CASSPSGSSYNEQFF.

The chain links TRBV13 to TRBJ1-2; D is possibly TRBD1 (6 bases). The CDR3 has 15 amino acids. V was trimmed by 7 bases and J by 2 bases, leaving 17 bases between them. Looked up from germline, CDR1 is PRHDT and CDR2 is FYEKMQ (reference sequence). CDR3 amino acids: CASNPPGATNYGYTF. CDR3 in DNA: TGTGCCAGCAACCCCCCAGGGGCGACCAACTATGGCTACACCTTC.

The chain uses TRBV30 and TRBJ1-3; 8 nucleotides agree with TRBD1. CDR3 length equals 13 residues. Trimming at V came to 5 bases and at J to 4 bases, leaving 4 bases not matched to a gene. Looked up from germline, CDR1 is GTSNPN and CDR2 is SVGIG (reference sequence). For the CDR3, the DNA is TGTGCCTGGCGGACAGGGTCAGGAAACACCATATATTTT. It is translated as CAWRTGSGNTIYF. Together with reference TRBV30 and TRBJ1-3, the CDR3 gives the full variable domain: SQTIHQWPATLVQPVGSPLSLECTVEGTSNPNLYWYRQAAGRGLQLLFYSVGIGQISSEVPQNLSASRPQDRQFILSSKKLLLSDSGFYLCAWRTGSGNTIYFGEGSWLTVV.

CDR3 amino acids: CASSSWGSGDEQYF. The CDR3 bases are TGTGCCAGCAGCTCCTGGGGTAGCGGAGACGAGCAGTACTTC. The chain links TRBV14 to TRBJ2-7, with D perhaps TRBD2 (6 bases). The CDR3 is 14 amino acids. Germline V gene sequence: CDR1 SGHDN, CDR2 FVKESK. The V and J ends lost 5 bases and 5 bases respectively, with 16 bases between them.

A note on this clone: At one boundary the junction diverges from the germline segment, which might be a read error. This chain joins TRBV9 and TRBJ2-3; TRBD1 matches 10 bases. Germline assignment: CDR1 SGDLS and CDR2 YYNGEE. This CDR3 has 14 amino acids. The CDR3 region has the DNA TGTGCCAGCAGCAAAGACAGGGGGCCGACCTACCTCAATTTT. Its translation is CASSKDRGPTYLNF.

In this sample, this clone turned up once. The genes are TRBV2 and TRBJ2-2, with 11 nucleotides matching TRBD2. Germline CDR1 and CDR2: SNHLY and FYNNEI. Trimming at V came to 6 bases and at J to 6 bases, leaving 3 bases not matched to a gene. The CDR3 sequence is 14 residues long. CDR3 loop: CASRPGLAAGELFF. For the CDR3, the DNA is TGTGCCAGCAGGCCGGGACTAGCGGCCGGGGAGCTGTTTTTT.

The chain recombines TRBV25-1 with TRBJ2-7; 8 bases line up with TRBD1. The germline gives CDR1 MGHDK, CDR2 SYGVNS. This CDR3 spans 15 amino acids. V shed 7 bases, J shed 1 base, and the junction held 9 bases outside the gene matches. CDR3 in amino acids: CASTSSGTGSYEQYF. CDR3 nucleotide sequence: TGTGCCAGCACCTCATCAGGGACAGGATCCTACGAGCAGTACTTC.

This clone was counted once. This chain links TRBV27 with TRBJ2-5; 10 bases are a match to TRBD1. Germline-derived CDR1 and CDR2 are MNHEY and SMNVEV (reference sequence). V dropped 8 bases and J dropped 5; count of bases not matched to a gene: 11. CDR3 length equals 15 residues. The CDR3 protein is CASGPSGQGLETQYF. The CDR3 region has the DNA TGTGCCAGCGGCCCTTCGGGACAGGGGTTGGAGACCCAGTACTTC.